This entry concerns a single TCR beta chain. CDR1 and CDR2 from the germline V gene are MNHEY and SVGAGI. The ends lost 2 bases at V and 4 bases at J; junction bases unmatched: 10. CDR3 size: 16 residues. The data are from a study of blood T cell repertoires in COVID-19. Libraries were prepared by immunoSEQ multiplex PCR; TCRdb keeps only in-frame clonotypes and omits some of them. The sample has roughly 250,000 clones; roughly 77% are singletons. Sample: peripheral blood. The chain carries TRBV6-5 and TRBJ1-2; 7 nucleotides agree with TRBD1. This sequence was found in a woman of 80 years or more with acute or convalescent COVID-19. The CDR3 sequence is CASSYRMDRLPYGYTF. CDR3 in DNA: TGTGCCAGCAGTTACAGAATGGACAGGCTACCCTATGGCTACACCTTC.